The subject of this entry is one T cell receptor (beta chain). Clones were sequenced by immunoSEQ multiplex PCR, and TCRdb holds only the in-frame ones, with some missing. The repertoire holds around 100,000 clones, over 75% seen once, with over 15% in the top ten. Germline assignment: CDR1 MNHEY and CDR2 SVGAGI. The CDR3 has 15 amino acids. Between the trimmed V and J ends, which lost 2 bases and 5 bases, there was a span of 15 bases. The source of the sample is a study of control samples from healthy donors and cancer patients. This TCR derives from a woman aged 45-60 years in good health. The chain couples TRBV6-5 to TRBJ2-5; D is possibly TRBD1 (5 bases). Source material: blood. CDR3 amino acids: CASSYDRKARETQYF. The CDR3 DNA follows: TGTGCCAGCAGTTACGACAGAAAGGCAAGGGAGACCCAGTACTTC.